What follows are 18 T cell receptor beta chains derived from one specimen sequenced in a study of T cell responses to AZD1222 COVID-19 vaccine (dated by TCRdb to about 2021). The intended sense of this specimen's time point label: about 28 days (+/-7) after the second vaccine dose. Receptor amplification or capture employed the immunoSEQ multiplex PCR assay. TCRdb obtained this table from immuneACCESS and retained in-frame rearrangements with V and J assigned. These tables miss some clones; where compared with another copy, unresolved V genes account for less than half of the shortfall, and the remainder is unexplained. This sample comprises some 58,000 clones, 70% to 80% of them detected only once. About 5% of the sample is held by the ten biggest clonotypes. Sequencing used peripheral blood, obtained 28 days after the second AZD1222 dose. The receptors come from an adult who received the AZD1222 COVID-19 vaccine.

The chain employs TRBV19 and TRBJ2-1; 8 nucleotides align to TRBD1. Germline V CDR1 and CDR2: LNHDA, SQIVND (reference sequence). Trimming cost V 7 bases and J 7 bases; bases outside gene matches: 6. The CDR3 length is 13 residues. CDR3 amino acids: CASNRGAFNEQFF. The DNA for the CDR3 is TGTGCCAGTAACAGGGGGGCCTTTAATGAGCAGTTCTTC.

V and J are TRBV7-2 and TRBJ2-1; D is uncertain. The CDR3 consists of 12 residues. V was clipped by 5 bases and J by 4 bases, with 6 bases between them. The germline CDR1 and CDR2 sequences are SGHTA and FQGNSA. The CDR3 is CASSPYYNEQFF. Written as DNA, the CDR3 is TGTGCCAGCAGCCCCTATTACAATGAGCAGTTCTTC.

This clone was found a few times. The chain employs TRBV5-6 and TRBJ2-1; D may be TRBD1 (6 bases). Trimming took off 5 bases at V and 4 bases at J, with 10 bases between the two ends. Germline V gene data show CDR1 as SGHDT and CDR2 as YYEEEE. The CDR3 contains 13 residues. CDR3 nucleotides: TGTGCCAGCAGGTATGGACAGTACAATGAGCAGTTCTTC. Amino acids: CASRYGQYNEQFF. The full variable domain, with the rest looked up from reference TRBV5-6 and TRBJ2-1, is DAGVTQSPTHLIKTRGQQVTLRCSPKSGHDTVSWYQQALGQGPQFIFQYYEEEERQRGNFPDRFSGHQFPNYSSELNVNALLLGDSALYLCASRYGQYNEQFFGPGTRLTVL.

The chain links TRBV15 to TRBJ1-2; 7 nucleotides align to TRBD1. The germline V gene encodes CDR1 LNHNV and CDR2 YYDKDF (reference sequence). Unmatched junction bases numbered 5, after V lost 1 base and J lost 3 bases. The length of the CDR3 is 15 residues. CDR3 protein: CATSRAGTVDYGYTF. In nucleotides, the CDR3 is TGTGCCACCAGCAGAGCCGGGACAGTAGACTATGGCTACACCTTC.

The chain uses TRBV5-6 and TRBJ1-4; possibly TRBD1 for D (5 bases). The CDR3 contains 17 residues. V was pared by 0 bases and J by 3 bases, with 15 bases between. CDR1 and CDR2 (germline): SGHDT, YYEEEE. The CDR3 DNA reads TGTGCCAGCAGCTTGGAGTCTGTCCCGGGGGCTAATGAAAAACTGTTTTTT. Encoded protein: CASSLESVPGANEKLFF.

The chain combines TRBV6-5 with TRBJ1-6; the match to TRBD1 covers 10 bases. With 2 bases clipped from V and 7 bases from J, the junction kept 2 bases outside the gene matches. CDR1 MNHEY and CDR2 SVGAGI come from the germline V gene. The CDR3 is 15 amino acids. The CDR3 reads CASSYGQGDNSPLHF. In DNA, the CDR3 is TGTGCCAGCAGTTACGGACAGGGGGACAATTCACCCCTCCACTTT.

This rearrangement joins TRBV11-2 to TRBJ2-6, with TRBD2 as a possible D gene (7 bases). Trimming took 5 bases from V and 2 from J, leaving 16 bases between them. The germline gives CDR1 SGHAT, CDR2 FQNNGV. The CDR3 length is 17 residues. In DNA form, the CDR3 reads TGTGCCAGCAGCCCAACAAAGGGGGGGGCTGGGGCCAACGTCCTGACTTTC. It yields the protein CASSPTKGGAGANVLTF.

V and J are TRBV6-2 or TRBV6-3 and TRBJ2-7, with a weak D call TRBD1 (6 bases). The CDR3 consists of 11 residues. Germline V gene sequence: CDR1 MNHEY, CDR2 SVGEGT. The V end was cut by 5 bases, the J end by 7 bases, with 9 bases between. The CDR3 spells CASSKQGEQYF. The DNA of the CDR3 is TGTGCCAGCAGTAAGCAGGGGGAGCAGTACTTC.

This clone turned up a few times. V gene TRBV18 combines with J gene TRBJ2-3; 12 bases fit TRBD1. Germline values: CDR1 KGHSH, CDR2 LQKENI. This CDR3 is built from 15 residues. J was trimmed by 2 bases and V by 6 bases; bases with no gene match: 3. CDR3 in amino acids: CASSRDRGPTDTQYF. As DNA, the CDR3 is TGTGCCAGCTCTCGGGACAGGGGGCCCACAGATACGCAGTATTTT.

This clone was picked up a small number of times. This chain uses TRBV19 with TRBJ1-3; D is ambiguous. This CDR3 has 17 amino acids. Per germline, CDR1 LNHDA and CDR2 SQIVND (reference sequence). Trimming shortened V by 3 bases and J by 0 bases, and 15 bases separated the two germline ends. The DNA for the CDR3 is TGTGCCAGTAGTATCGCGGCGACCCGGGGCTCTGGAAACACCATATATTTT. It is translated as CASSIAATRGSGNTIYF.

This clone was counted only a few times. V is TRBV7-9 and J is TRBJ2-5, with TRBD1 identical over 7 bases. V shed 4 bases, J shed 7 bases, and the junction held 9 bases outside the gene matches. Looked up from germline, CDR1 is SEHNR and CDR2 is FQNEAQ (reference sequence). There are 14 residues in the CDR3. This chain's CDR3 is CASSSSGTEGTQYF. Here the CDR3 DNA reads TGTGCCAGCAGCTCGTCCGGGACAGAAGGGACCCAGTACTTC.

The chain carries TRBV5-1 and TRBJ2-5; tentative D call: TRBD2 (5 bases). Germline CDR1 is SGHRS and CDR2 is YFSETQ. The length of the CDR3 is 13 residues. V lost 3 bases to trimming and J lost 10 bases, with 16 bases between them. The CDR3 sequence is CASSSETPGDQYF. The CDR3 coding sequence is TGCGCCAGCAGCTCGGAGACCCCCGGGGACCAGTACTTC.

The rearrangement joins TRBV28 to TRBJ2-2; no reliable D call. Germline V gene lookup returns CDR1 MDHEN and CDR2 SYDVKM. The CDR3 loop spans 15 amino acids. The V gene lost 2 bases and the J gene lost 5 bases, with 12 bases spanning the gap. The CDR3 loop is CASSLSPVGTGELFF. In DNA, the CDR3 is TGTGCCAGCAGTTTAAGCCCTGTCGGGACCGGGGAGCTGTTTTTT.

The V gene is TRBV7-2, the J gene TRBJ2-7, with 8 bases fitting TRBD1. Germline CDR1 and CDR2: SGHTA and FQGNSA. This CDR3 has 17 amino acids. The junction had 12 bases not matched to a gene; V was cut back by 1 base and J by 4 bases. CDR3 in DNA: TGTGCCAGCAGCTTAGAACAGGGGGAACATCTTCCGTACGAGCAGTACTTC. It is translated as CASSLEQGEHLPYEQYF.

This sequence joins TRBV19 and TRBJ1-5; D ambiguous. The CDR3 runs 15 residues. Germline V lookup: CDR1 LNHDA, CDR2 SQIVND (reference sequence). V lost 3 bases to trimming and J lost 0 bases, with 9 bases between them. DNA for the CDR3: TGTGCCAGTAGTATCGGCGGATATAGCAATCAGCCCCAGCATTTT. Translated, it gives CASSIGGYSNQPQHF.

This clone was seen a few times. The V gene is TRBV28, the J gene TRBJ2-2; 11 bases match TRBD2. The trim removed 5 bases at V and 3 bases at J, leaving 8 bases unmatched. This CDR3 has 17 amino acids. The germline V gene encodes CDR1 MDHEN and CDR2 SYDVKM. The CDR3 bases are TGTGCCAGCAGTAGGCCCCATAGCGGGAGGGACACCGGGGAGCTGTTTTTT. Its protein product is CASSRPHSGRDTGELFF.

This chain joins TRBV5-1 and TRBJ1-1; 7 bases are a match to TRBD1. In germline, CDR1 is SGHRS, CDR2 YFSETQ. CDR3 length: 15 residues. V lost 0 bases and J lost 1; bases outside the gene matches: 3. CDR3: CASSLGHRGNTEAFF. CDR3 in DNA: TGCGCCAGCAGCTTGGGCCACAGGGGGAACACTGAAGCTTTCTTT. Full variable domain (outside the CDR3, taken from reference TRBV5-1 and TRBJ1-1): KAGVTQTPRYLIKTRGQQVTLSCSPISGHRSVSWYQQTPGQGLQFLFEYFSETQRNKGNFPGRFSGRQFSNSRSEMNVSTLELGDSALYLCASSLGHRGNTEAFFGQGTRLTVV.

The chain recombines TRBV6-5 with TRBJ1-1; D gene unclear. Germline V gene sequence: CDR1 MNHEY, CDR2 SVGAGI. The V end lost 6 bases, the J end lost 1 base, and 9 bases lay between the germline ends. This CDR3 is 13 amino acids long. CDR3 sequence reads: CASRGGPNTEAFF. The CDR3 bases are TGTGCCAGCAGGGGTGGGCCGAACACTGAAGCTTTCTTT.